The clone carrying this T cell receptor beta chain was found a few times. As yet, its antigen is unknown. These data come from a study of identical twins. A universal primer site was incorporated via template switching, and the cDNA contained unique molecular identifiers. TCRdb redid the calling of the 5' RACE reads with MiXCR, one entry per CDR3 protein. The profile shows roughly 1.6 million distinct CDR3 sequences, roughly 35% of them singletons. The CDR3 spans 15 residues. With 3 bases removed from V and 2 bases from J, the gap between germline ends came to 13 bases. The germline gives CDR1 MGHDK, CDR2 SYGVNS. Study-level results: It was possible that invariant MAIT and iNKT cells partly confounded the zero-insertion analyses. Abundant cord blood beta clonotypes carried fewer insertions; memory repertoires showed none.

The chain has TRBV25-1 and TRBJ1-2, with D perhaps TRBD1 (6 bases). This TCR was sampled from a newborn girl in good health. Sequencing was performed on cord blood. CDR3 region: CASSEDGGANYGYTF. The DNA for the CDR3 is TGTGCCAGCAGTGAGGATGGGGGGGCCAACTATGGCTACACCTTC.